This record looks at one TCR beta chain sequence and its context. CDR3 length equals 13 residues. Germline V gene data show CDR1 as SNHLY and CDR2 as FYNNEI. Deletions cut 8 bases from V and 0 bases from J, with 10 bases between. The data belong to a study of shared clonotypes between healthy human individuals. Study details: Plates per donor: three CD4 naive, three CD4 memory, two CD8 naive, one CD8 memory.

The material for each subset, its genomic DNA, was split evenly across several immunoSEQ plates. Assay used: immunoSEQ multiplex PCR; TCRdb lists only in-frame clones, some missing. The table has approximately 1.4 million clones, nearly 99% seen once; the top ten hold about 0.45%. This receptor was taken from a man aged 30 to 45 in good health. Specimen: naive CD4+ T cells sorted from blood. Subset given: CD45RA+ positively selected. The J gene is TRBJ2-5, the V gene TRBV2; weak D call: TRBD1 (5 bases). The CDR3 region is CASGSDNQETQYF. CDR3 in DNA: TGTGCCAGCGGGTCGGACAACCAAGAGACCCAGTACTTC.